The 28 T cell receptor beta chains presented below share a single source sample, sequenced in a study of blood T cell repertoires in COVID-19. This table comes from immunoSEQ multiplex PCR, and its TCRdb copy is limited to in-frame clones, with some not included. The sample yields under 130,000 clones, roughly 80% seen once. The sample comprised peripheral blood. All receptors derive from a woman in her 70s with acute or convalescent COVID-19.

This chain connects TRBV6-2 or TRBV6-3 to TRBJ1-1; TRBD1 might be the D (6 bases). CDR1 is MNHEY and CDR2 is SVGEGT in the germline V gene. Trimming took off 5 bases at V and 2 bases at J, with 12 bases between the two ends. CDR3 length: 14 amino acids. The CDR3 DNA reads as TGTGCCAGCAGTATCGACAGGATTAACACTGAAGCTTTCTTT. Protein product: CASSIDRINTEAFF.

The V call is TRBV5-1, the J call TRBJ2-5; 12 bases fit TRBD2. V was clipped by 4 bases and J by 4 bases; unmatched bases: 8. There are 16 residues in the CDR3. The V gene's germline CDR1 is SGHRS and CDR2 YFSETQ. The CDR3 is CASSDPSGGAPETQYF. The DNA of the CDR3 is TGCGCCAGCAGCGACCCTAGCGGGGGGGCCCCAGAGACCCAGTACTTC.

The chain couples TRBV6-5 to TRBJ1-2; D is unresolved. This CDR3 comprises 14 residues. Trimming cost V 8 bases and J 4 bases, with 17 bases left between them. CDR1 is MNHEY and CDR2 is SVGAGI in the germline V gene. CDR3 amino acids: CASLLLRGSYGYTF. CDR3 bases: TGTGCCAGCCTTCTACTCCGGGGAAGCTATGGCTACACCTTC.

V is TRBV6-5 and J is TRBJ2-1; D not certain. There are 15 residues in the CDR3. The ends were cut back, 6 bases at V and 5 bases at J, with 17 bases in the middle. The V gene's germline CDR1 is MNHEY and CDR2 SVGAGI. This CDR3 is CASSRTLNPDNEQFF. DNA of the CDR3: TGTGCCAGCAGCCGTACATTAAATCCAGACAATGAGCAGTTCTTC.

A few counts support this clone. V gene TRBV19 combines with J gene TRBJ1-3; 8 nucleotides match TRBD1. The V and J ends lost 4 bases and 6 bases, in that order; junction bases with no gene match: 17. CDR3 length: 18 residues. Germline lookup yields CDR1 LNHDA and CDR2 SQIVND (reference sequence). CDR3 residues: CASSTSANRGTGKNTIYF. DNA of the CDR3: TGTGCCAGTAGTACTTCAGCAAACCGAGGGACAGGAAAAAACACCATATATTTT.

The chain couples TRBV4-3 to TRBJ1-4, with 9 bases lining up with TRBD1. The J segment lost 5 bases and the V segment lost 6 bases, leaving 7 bases of the junction unmatched. Per the germline V gene, CDR1 is LGHNA and CDR2 is YSLEER. The CDR3 runs to 15 residues. The CDR3 bases are TGCGCCAGCAGTAATACCGGGACAGGGAATGAAAAACTGTTTTTT. It encodes CASSNTGTGNEKLFF.

There are a few counts of this clone. The V call is TRBV6-6, the J call TRBJ2-3; 7 bases line up with TRBD1. The V and J ends lost 7 bases and 2 bases, in that order; junction bases with no gene match: 12. This CDR3 spans 16 amino acids. Germline V gene sequence: CDR1 MNHNY, CDR2 SVGAGI (reference sequence). Written as DNA, the CDR3 is TGTGCCAGCACCTCAGGTGGGACAGCGAACACAGATACGCAGTATTTT. Translation gives CASTSGGTANTDTQYF.

This chain links TRBV28 with TRBJ1-1; D ambiguous. The CDR3 covers 13 residues. The germline gives CDR1 MDHEN, CDR2 SYDVKM. V dropped 8 bases and J dropped 3 bases, with 13 bases sitting between them. The CDR3: CASGRRRHTEAFF. CDR3 bases: TGTGCCAGCGGGCGCCGCCGACACACTGAAGCTTTCTTT.

The chain employs TRBV10-3 and TRBJ1-3; no reliable D call. Germline V lookup: CDR1 ENHRY, CDR2 SYGVKD. The CDR3 extends over 13 amino acids. V was trimmed by 11 bases and J by 1 base, leaving 12 bases between them. CDR3 sequence (DNA): TGTGCCTCCAGACTTTCTTCTGGAAACACCATATATTTT. This codes for CASRLSSGNTIYF.

The V gene is TRBV18, the J gene TRBJ1-4; tentatively, D is TRBD1 (6 bases). Germline CDR1 KGHSH, CDR2 LQKENI. Between the trimmed V and J ends, which lost 3 bases and 0 bases, there was a span of 8 bases. The CDR3 loop spans 15 amino acids. CDR3: CASSPPGATNEKLFF. Here the CDR3 DNA reads TGTGCCAGCTCACCGCCAGGGGCAACTAATGAAAAACTGTTTTTT.

The V gene is TRBV6-6, the J gene TRBJ1-3, with D possibly TRBD1 on 6 matching bases. The CDR3 is 14 amino acids. Per germline, CDR1 MNHNY and CDR2 SVGAGI (reference sequence). The germline V and J ends were trimmed by 6 bases and 2 bases, with 11 bases remaining between them. In DNA, the CDR3 is TGTGCCAGCAGGGCCACAGGGACTGGAAACACCATATATTTT. Translated: CASRATGTGNTIYF.

V is TRBV4-3 and J is TRBJ1-1; weak D call: TRBD1 (5 bases). This CDR3 contains 15 residues. Looked up from germline, CDR1 is LGHNA and CDR2 is YSLEER. Trimming removed 0 bases at V and 1 base at J, with 9 bases between. CDR3: CASSQDPTGNTEAFF. CDR3 sequence (DNA): TGCGCCAGCAGCCAAGATCCAACAGGGAACACTGAAGCTTTCTTT.

The rearrangement joins TRBV6-1 to TRBJ2-5; the D gene is possibly TRBD2 (5 bases). Deletions cut 3 bases from V and 3 bases from J, with 8 bases between. This CDR3 comprises 13 residues. The germline gives CDR1 MNHNS, CDR2 SASEGT. The CDR3 here is CASSDGNKETQYF. The CDR3 nucleotides read TGTGCCAGCAGTGACGGGAATAAAGAGACCCAGTACTTC.

V gene TRBV5-1 combines with J gene TRBJ2-3; no clear D. The CDR3 loop spans 15 amino acids. Trimming took off 0 bases at V and 4 bases at J, with 12 bases between the two ends. The V gene's germline CDR1 is SGHRS and CDR2 YFSETQ. This CDR3 is CASSLEAAVPDTQYF. CDR3 in DNA: TGCGCCAGCAGCTTGGAGGCGGCTGTTCCAGATACGCAGTATTTT.

The gene calls are TRBV7-9 and TRBJ1-3; D remains ambiguous. The CDR3 totals 16 residues. The V and J ends lost 5 bases and 0 bases respectively, with 14 bases between them. Germline CDR1 SEHNR, CDR2 FQNEAQ (reference sequence). CDR3 coding DNA: TGTGCCAGCAGCGACCTTTTGAGGAGCTCTGGAAACACCATATATTTT. This codes for CASSDLLRSSGNTIYF. Variable domain in full (rest from reference TRBV7-9 and TRBJ1-3): DTGVSQNPRHKITKRGQNVTFRCDPISEHNRLYWYRQTLGQGPEFLTYFQNEAQLEKSRLLSDRFSAERPKGSFSTLEIQRTEQGDSAMYLCASSDLLRSSGNTIYFGEGSWLTVV.

The genes are TRBV6-4 and TRBJ2-2; a weak D match, TRBD1 (5 bases). The CDR3 has 15 residues. The germline CDR1 and CDR2 sequences are MRHNA and SNTAGT. Trimming left V 6 bases short and J 5 bases short, with 16 bases between. The CDR3 is CASSQSSGITGELFF. DNA of the CDR3: TGTGCCAGCAGCCAATCCTCAGGGATTACCGGGGAGCTGTTTTTT.

This chain connects TRBV29-1 to TRBJ1-3, with TRBD1 matching 8 bases. J lost 2 bases, V lost 7 bases, and 4 bases had no gene match. The CDR3 has 13 residues. The germline V gene encodes CDR1 SQVTM and CDR2 ANQGSEA. The CDR3 DNA sequence: TGCAGCGCTGAGACAGGGGCTGGAAACACCATATATTTT. Protein sequence: CSAETGAGNTIYF.

J is TRBJ2-7 and V is TRBV7-2; D might be TRBD1 (6 bases). The germline V gene has CDR1 SGHTA and CDR2 FQGNSA. CDR3 length equals 13 residues. V lost 5 bases to trimming and J lost 5 bases, with 13 bases between them. CDR3 nucleotides: TGTGCCAGCAGCCTAATACAGGGAGACGAGCAGTACTTC. It is translated as CASSLIQGDEQYF.

V usage is TRBV3-1 (or the pseudogene TRBV3-2) and J usage is TRBJ1-5; 10 nucleotides line up with TRBD1. V lost 1 base to trimming and J lost 0 bases; unmatched junction nucleotides: 6. The germline V gene encodes CDR1 LGHDT and CDR2 YNNKEL (reference sequence). CDR3 size: 18 residues. The CDR3 coding sequence is TGTGCCAGCAGCCAAGGACAGGGGGCCGGGGGTAGCAATCAGCCCCAGCATTTT. Translating gives CASSQGQGAGGSNQPQHF.

This clone turned up a few times. The gene calls are TRBV5-1 and TRBJ1-2; D remains unclear. Germline loops: CDR1 SGHRS, CDR2 YFSETQ. The V gene lost 3 bases and the J gene lost 0 bases, with 15 bases spanning the gap. The CDR3 length is 16 residues. Here the CDR3 DNA reads TGCGCCAGCAGCTCAAACTCAGGATCCCCTAACTATGGCTACACCTTC. This encodes CASSSNSGSPNYGYTF.

This clone was counted once. The V gene is TRBV5-8, the J gene TRBJ2-7, with 8 bases that match TRBD1. The J segment lost 0 bases and the V segment lost 3 bases, leaving 8 bases of the junction unmatched. There are 16 residues in the CDR3. Germline lookup yields CDR1 SGHTS and CDR2 YDEGEE. CDR3 amino acids: CASSSRRTGPSYEQYF. In DNA, the CDR3 is TGTGCCAGCAGCTCCAGAAGGACAGGGCCCTCCTACGAGCAGTACTTC.

This rearrangement joins TRBV9 to TRBJ2-3, with 12 bases matching TRBD1. The CDR3 sequence is 15 residues long. The J segment lost 6 bases and the V segment lost 0 bases, leaving 2 bases of the junction unmatched. Germline V lookup: CDR1 SGDLS, CDR2 YYNGEE. The CDR3 region is CASSVGDRGLDTQYF. CDR3 bases: TGTGCCAGCAGCGTAGGGGACAGGGGGCTGGATACGCAGTATTTT.

The chain has TRBV6-2 or TRBV6-3 and TRBJ1-2, with 8 bases aligning to TRBD1. CDR1 is MNHEY and CDR2 is SVGEGT in the germline V gene. This CDR3 has 15 amino acids. V dropped 4 bases and J dropped 3; count of bases not matched to a gene: 7. The CDR3 DNA reads as TGTGCCAGCAGTTCCCAGACAGGGGCTCACTATGGCTACACCTTC. Amino acids: CASSSQTGAHYGYTF.

The rearrangement joins TRBV7-9 to TRBJ1-1; D uncertain. The V gene's germline CDR1 is SEHNR and CDR2 FQNEAQ (reference sequence). Trimming left V 2 bases short and J 7 bases short, with 8 bases between. This CDR3 has 12 amino acids. CDR3 in amino acids: CASSLLGSEAFF. The CDR3 DNA sequence: TGTGCCAGCAGCTTATTGGGCAGTGAAGCTTTCTTT.

The chain couples TRBV6-5 to TRBJ2-2, with 8 bases fitting TRBD1. V lost 9 bases and J lost 3; bases outside the gene matches: 3. The CDR3 runs 13 residues. Germline V gene data show CDR1 as MNHEY and CDR2 as SVGAGI. The DNA of the CDR3 is TGTGCCAGTAGGGACAGGTACACCGGGGAGCTGTTTTTT. Amino acid sequence: CASRDRYTGELFF.

This clone was counted between two and nine times. V usage is TRBV9 and J usage is TRBJ1-3, with D unclear. Per germline, CDR1 SGDLS and CDR2 YYNGEE. V was cut by 4 bases and J by 3 bases, with 8 bases left in between. The CDR3 length is 13 residues. The CDR3 nucleotides read TGTGCCAGCAGCCCGACGGGTGGAAACACCATATATTTT. This codes for CASSPTGGNTIYF.

The chain links TRBV19 to TRBJ1-1; TRBD1 aligns across 8 bases. Unmatched junction bases numbered 9, after V lost 6 bases and J lost 6 bases. CDR3 size: 14 residues. Germline V lookup: CDR1 LNHDA, CDR2 SQIVND (reference sequence). The CDR3 nucleotides are TGTGCCAGTAGGCCAGGGGGCGGATGGGCTGAAGCTTTCTTT. This translates into CASRPGGGWAEAFF.

This sequence joins TRBV9 and TRBJ1-2; D gene uncertain. Germline-derived CDR1 and CDR2 are SGDLS and YYNGEE. V dropped 0 bases and J dropped 2 bases, with 14 bases sitting between them. The CDR3 has 16 amino acids. This CDR3 reads CASSVGGGSQNYGYTF. As DNA, the CDR3 is TGTGCCAGCAGCGTAGGAGGAGGGTCCCAGAACTATGGCTACACCTTC.